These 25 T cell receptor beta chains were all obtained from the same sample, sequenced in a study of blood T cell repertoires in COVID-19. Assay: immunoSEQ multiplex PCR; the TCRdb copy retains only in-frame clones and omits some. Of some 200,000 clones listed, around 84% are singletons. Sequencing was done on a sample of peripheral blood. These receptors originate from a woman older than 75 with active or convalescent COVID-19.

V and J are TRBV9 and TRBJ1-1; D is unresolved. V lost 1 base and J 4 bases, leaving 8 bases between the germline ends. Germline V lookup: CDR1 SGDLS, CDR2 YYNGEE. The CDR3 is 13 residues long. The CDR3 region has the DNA TGTGCCAGCAGCGTATCCCCTCCCACTGAAGCTTTCTTT. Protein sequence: CASSVSPPTEAFF.

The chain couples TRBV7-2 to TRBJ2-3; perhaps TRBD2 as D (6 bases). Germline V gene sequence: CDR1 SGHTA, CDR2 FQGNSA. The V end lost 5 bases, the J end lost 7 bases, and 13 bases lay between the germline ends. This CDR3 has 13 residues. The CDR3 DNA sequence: TGTGCCAGCAGCCCCCTCCGGGGGTATACGCAGTATTTT. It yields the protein CASSPLRGYTQYF.

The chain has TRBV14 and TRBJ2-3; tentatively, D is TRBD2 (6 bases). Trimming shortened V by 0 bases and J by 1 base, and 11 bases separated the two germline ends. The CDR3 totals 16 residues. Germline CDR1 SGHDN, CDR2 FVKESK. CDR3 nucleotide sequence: TGTGCCAGCAGCCAAGAACTAGGAGGGGGCACAGATACGCAGTATTTT. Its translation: CASSQELGGGTDTQYF.

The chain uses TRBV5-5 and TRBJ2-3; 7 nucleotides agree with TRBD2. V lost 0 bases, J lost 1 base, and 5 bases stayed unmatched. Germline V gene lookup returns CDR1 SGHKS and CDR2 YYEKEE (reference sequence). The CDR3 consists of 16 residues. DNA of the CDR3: TGTGCCAGCAGCTTGGGACTAGCACCTCGCACAGATACGCAGTATTTT. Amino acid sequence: CASSLGLAPRTDTQYF.

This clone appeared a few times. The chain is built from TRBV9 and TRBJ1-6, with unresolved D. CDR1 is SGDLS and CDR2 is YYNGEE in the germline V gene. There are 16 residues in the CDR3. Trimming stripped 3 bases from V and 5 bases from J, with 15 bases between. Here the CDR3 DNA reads TGTGCCAGCAGCGCTAGCCAGGACCCCGATAATTCACCCCTCCACTTT. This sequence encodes CASSASQDPDNSPLHF.

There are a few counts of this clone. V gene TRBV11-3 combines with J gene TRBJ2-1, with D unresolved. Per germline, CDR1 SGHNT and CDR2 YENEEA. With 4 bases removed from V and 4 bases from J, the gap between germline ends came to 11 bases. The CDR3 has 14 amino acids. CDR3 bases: TGTGCCAGCAGCTCGGGTACAAATTACAATGAGCAGTTCTTC. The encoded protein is CASSSGTNYNEQFF.

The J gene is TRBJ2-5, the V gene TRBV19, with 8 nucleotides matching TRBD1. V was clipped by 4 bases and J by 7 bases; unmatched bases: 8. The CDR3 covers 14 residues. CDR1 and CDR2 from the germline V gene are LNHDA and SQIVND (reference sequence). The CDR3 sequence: CASSSGTGKGTQYF. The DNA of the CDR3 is TGTGCCAGTAGTAGTGGGACAGGCAAGGGGACCCAGTACTTC.

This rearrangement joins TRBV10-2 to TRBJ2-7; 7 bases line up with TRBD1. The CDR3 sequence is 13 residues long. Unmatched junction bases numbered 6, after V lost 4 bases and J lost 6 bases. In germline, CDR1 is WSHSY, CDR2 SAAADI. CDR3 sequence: CASSVTGVGEQYF. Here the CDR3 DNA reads TGCGCCAGCAGTGTTACAGGGGTAGGCGAGCAGTACTTC.

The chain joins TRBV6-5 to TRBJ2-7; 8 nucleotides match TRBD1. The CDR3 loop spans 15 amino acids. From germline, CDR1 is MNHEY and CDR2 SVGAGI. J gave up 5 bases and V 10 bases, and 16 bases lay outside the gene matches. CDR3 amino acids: CATSFEPDRAHEQYF. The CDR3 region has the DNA TGTGCCACCTCATTCGAGCCGGACAGGGCCCACGAGCAGTACTTC.

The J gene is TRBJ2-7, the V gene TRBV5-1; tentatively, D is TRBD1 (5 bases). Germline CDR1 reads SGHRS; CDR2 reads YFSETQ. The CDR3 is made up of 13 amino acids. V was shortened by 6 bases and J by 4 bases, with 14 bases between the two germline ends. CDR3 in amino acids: CASNDRQGYEQYF. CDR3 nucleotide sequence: TGCGCCAGCAACGACAGACAAGGGTACGAGCAGTACTTC.

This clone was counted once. CDR3 nucleotide sequence: TGTGCCAGCACCTTGGGACAGGGGGACACCGGGGAGCTGTTTTTT. Translating it yields CASTLGQGDTGELFF. This sequence joins TRBV7-3 and TRBJ2-2; 11 bases line up with TRBD1. This CDR3 is built from 15 residues. J gave up 3 bases and V 7 bases, and 4 bases lay outside the gene matches. From germline, CDR1 is SGHTA and CDR2 FQGTGA.

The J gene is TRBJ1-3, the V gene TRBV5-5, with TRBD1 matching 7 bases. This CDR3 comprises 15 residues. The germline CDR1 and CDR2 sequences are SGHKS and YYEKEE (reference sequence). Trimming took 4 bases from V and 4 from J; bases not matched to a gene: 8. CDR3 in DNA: TGTGCCAGCAGCGCATCGACAGGGTTAGGAAACACCATATATTTT. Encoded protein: CASSASTGLGNTIYF.

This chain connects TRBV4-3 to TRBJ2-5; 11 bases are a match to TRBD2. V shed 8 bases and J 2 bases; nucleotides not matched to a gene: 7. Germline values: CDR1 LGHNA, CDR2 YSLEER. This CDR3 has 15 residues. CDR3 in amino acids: CASSRLAGQQETQYF. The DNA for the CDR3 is TGCGCCAGCTCAAGACTAGCGGGACAGCAAGAGACCCAGTACTTC.

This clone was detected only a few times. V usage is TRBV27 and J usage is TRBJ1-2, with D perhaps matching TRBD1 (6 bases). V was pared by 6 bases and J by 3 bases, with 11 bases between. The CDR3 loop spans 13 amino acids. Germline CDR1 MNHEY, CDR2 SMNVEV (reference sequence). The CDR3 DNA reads TGTGCCAGCAGGAAACAGGGTTACTATGGCTACACCTTC. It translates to CASRKQGYYGYTF.

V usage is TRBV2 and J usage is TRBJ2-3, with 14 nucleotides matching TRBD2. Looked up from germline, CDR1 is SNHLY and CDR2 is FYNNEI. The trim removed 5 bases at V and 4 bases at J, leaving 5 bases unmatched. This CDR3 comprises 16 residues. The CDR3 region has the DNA TGTGCCAGCAGTCGGACTAGCGGGGGGCGGGCAGATACGCAGTATTTT. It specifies CASSRTSGGRADTQYF.

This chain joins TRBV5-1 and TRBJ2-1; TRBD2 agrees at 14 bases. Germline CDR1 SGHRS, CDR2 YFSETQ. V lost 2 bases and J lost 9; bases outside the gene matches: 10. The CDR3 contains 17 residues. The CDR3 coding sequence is TGCGCCAGCAGCTTCCTCCCCGGGACTAGCGGGAGTAGTGAGCAGTTCTTC. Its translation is CASSFLPGTSGSSEQFF. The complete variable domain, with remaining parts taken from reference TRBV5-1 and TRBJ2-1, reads KAGVTQTPRYLIKTRGQQVTLSCSPISGHRSVSWYQQTPGQGLQFLFEYFSETQRNKGNFPGRFSGRQFSNSRSEMNVSTLELGDSALYLCASSFLPGTSGSSEQFFGPGTRLTVL.

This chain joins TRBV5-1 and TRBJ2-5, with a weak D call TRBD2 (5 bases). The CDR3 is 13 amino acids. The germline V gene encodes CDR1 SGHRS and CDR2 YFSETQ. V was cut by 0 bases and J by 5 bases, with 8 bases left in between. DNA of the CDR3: TGCGCCAGCAGCTTGGCGGGAAGCGAGACCCAGTACTTC. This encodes CASSLAGSETQYF.

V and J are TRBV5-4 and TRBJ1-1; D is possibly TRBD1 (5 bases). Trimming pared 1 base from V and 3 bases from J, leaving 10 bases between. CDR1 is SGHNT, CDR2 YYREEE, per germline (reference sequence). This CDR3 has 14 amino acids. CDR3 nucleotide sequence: TGTGCCAGCAGCTTGACGGGGGGGGACACTGAAGCTTTCTTT. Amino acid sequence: CASSLTGGDTEAFF.

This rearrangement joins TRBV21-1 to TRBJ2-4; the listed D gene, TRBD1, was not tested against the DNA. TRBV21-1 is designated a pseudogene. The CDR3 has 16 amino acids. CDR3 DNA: TGTGCCAGCAGCAAAGAGGGACAGATAGCCAAAAACATTCAGTACTTC. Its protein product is CASSKEGQIAKNIQYF.

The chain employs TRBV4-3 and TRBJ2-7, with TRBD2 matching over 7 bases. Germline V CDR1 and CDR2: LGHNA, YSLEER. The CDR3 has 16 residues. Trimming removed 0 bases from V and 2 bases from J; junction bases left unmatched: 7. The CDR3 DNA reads TGCGCCAGCAGCCAAGATCTAGCGGCCACAACCTACGAGCAGTACTTC. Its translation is CASSQDLAATTYEQYF.

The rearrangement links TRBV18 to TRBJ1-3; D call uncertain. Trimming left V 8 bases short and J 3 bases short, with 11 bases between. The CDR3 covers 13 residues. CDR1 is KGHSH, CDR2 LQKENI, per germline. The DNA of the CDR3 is TGTGCCAGCCCAAACCCCGGTGGAAACACCATATATTTT. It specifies CASPNPGGNTIYF. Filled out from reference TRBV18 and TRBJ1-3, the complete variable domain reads NAGVMQNPRHLVRRRGQEARLRCSPMKGHSHVYWYRQLPEEGLKFMVYLQKENIIDESGMPKERFSAEFPKEGPSILRIQQVVRGDSAAYFCASPNPGGNTIYFGEGSWLTVV.

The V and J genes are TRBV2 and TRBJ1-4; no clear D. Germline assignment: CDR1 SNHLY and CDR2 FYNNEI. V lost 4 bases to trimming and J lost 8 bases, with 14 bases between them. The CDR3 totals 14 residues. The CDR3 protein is CASSARQFGEKLFF. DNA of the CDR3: TGTGCCAGCAGTGCGAGGCAGTTTGGGGAAAAACTGTTTTTT.

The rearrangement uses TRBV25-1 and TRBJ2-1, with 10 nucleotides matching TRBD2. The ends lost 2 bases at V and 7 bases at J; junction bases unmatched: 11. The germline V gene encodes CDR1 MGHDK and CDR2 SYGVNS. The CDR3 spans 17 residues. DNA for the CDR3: TGTGCCAGCAGTGAAAGCCAGCGGGGGGGCCACGATAATGAGCAGTTCTTC. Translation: CASSESQRGGHDNEQFF.

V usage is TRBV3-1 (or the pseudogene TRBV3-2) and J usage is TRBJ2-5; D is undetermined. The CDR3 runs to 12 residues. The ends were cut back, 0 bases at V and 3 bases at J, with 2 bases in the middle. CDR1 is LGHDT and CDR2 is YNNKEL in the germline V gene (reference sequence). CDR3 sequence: CASSQDKETQYF. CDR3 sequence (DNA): TGTGCCAGCAGCCAAGATAAAGAGACCCAGTACTTC.

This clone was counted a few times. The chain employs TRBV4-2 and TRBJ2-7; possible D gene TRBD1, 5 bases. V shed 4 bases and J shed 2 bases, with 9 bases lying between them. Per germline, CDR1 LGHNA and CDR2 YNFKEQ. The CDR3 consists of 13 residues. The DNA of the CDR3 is TGTGCCAGCAGCCCCTCAGGGACCTACGAGCAGTACTTC. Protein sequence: CASSPSGTYEQYF.